The 31 T cell receptor beta chains below were found in one sample sequenced in a study of shared clonotypes between healthy human individuals. TCRdb keeps only in-frame clones here, not all; method: immunoSEQ multiplex PCR. The sample includes about 680,000 clones, just over 90% of them seen just once. CD45RO-negative, CCR7-selected cells formed the naive CD8 fraction, which excluded terminally differentiated effector memory CD45RA+ cells. Source material: naive CD8+ T cells sorted from blood. These receptors were taken from a man aged 30-40 years in good health.

J is TRBJ2-7 and V is TRBV6-6, with D possibly matching TRBD2 (6 bases). Germline CDR1 reads MNHNY; CDR2 reads SVGAGI (reference sequence). There are 13 residues in the CDR3. V was cut by 9 bases and J by 0 bases, with 12 bases left in between. The CDR3 DNA follows: TGTGCCAGTGGGACTGCCCACTCCTACGAGCAGTACTTC. It is translated as CASGTAHSYEQYF.

The chain employs TRBV30 and TRBJ1-2, with 8 bases that match TRBD1. Trimming at V came to 3 bases and at J to 8 bases, leaving 5 bases not matched to a gene. The CDR3 extends over 12 amino acids. Germline CDR1 reads GTSNPN; CDR2 reads SVGIG (reference sequence). The CDR3: CAWRKQGEGYTF. CDR3 DNA: TGTGCCTGGAGGAAACAGGGGGAAGGCTACACCTTC.

V usage is TRBV5-1 and J usage is TRBJ2-1; the D is unclear. Trimming took 4 bases from V and 8 from J, leaving 13 bases between them. CDR3 length: 13 amino acids. CDR1 and CDR2 from the germline V gene are SGHRS and YFSETQ. The DNA of the CDR3 is TGCGCCAGCAGCCTAAAGATAGCAGATGAGCAGTTCTTC. This codes for CASSLKIADEQFF. The full variable domain, rest sourced from reference TRBV5-1 and TRBJ2-1, is KAGVTQTPRYLIKTRGQQVTLSCSPISGHRSVSWYQQTPGQGLQFLFEYFSETQRNKGNFPGRFSGRQFSNSRSEMNVSTLELGDSALYLCASSLKIADEQFFGPGTRLTVL.

The rearrangement uses TRBV6-6 and TRBJ2-2; no firm D call. Per germline, CDR1 MNHNY and CDR2 SVGAGI (reference sequence). This CDR3 has 10 amino acids. The V and J ends lost 6 bases and 10 bases respectively, with 6 bases between them. The CDR3 DNA is TGTGCCAGCAGCGCCCAGGAGCTGTTTTTT. Protein: CASSAQELFF.

The rearrangement uses TRBV18 and TRBJ2-5; no reliable D call. V was pared by 3 bases and J by 0 bases, with 23 bases between. There are 19 residues in the CDR3. Germline V lookup: CDR1 KGHSH, CDR2 LQKENI. In nucleotides, the CDR3 is TGTGCCAGCTCACCTCGGAAGACTTCCCTTAATCAGTACCAAGAGACCCAGTACTTC. It specifies CASSPRKTSLNQYQETQYF.

The chain links TRBV29-1 to TRBJ1-2; tentative D call: TRBD1 (6 bases). Trimming stripped 5 bases from V and 0 bases from J, with 10 bases between. The CDR3 totals 13 residues. The germline V gene encodes CDR1 SQVTM and CDR2 ANQGSEA. The CDR3 DNA sequence: TGCAGCGTTCGCAGGGGAGCTAACTATGGCTACACCTTC. Translating gives CSVRRGANYGYTF.

The chain combines TRBV7-9 with TRBJ2-1; 15 bases fit TRBD2. CDR1 is SEHNR, CDR2 FQNEAQ, per germline (reference sequence). Trimming removed 2 bases from V and 0 bases from J; junction bases left unmatched: 5. The CDR3 consists of 19 residues. The CDR3, as DNA: TGTGCCAGCAGCTTACCGGGACTAGCGGGAGGAACCTCCTACAATGAGCAGTTCTTC. Translating gives CASSLPGLAGGTSYNEQFF.

In its sample, this clone was seen once. At the DNA level, this CDR3 is encoded by other sequences in the same sample as well. The V gene is TRBV6-5, the J gene TRBJ2-7; tentatively, D is TRBD1 (5 bases). Germline CDR1 MNHEY, CDR2 SVGAGI. The germline V and J ends were trimmed by 2 bases and 0 bases, with 8 bases remaining between them. The CDR3 totals 14 residues. CDR3 in DNA: TGTGCCAGCAGTTACCAGGGAACCTCCTACGAGCAGTACTTC. Encoded protein: CASSYQGTSYEQYF.

The rearrangement joins TRBV6-6 to TRBJ2-7; 10 bases agree with TRBD1. The germline CDR1 and CDR2 sequences are MNHNY and SVGAGI (reference sequence). This CDR3 spans 13 amino acids. With 6 bases clipped from V and 6 bases from J, the junction kept 5 bases outside the gene matches. CDR3 coding DNA: TGTGCCAGCAGACTGGACAGGGGGAGCGAGCAGTACTTC. Protein product: CASRLDRGSEQYF.

The gene calls are TRBV19 and TRBJ2-6; 9 nucleotides line up with TRBD1. With V trimmed by 4 bases and J by 0 bases, 7 bases remained unmatched. This CDR3 has 18 amino acids. CDR1 and CDR2 from the germline V gene are LNHDA and SQIVND (reference sequence). The CDR3 bases are TGTGCCAGTAGTAAAGGGGACAGGGATGACTCTGGGGCCAACGTCCTGACTTTC. This codes for CASSKGDRDDSGANVLTF.

The chain joins TRBV15 to TRBJ2-3, with TRBD2 matching 9 bases. V dropped 0 bases and J dropped 4; count of bases not matched to a gene: 5. CDR1 and CDR2 from the germline V gene are LNHNV and YYDKDF (reference sequence). CDR3 length equals 16 residues. The CDR3, as DNA: TGTGCCACCAGCAGAGACGGGCTAGCGGGACCAGATACGCAGTATTTT. Protein: CATSRDGLAGPDTQYF.

The chain joins TRBV28 to TRBJ2-3, with 9 bases identical to TRBD2. Trimming at V came to 5 bases and at J to 6 bases, leaving 6 bases not matched to a gene. Germline V gives CDR1 MDHEN, CDR2 SYDVKM. This CDR3 comprises 14 residues. The CDR3 sequence is CASSIGTSRDTQYF. CDR3 nucleotides: TGTGCCAGCAGTATAGGGACTAGCAGGGATACGCAGTATTTT.

This clone came up once. The chain uses TRBV11-3 and TRBJ2-1; 11 bases agree with TRBD1. The trim removed 6 bases at V and 8 bases at J, leaving 9 bases unmatched. Germline CDR1 reads SGHNT; CDR2 reads YENEEA. The CDR3 has 15 residues. The CDR3 reads CASSTGTGGSDEQFF. As DNA, the CDR3 is TGTGCCAGCAGTACCGGGACAGGGGGATCGGATGAGCAGTTCTTC.

The chain links TRBV7-8 to TRBJ2-7; D gene ambiguous. V lost 2 bases and J 4 bases, leaving 12 bases between the germline ends. CDR3 length: 14 residues. CDR1 SGHVS and CDR2 FQNEAQ come from the germline V gene. As DNA, the CDR3 is TGTGCCAGCAGCTTAAGAGCCGCTATTTACGAGCAGTACTTC. Its protein is CASSLRAAIYEQYF. The complete variable domain, with remaining parts taken from reference TRBV7-8 and TRBJ2-7, reads GAGVSQSPRYKVAKRGQDVALRCDPISGHVSLFWYQQALGQGPEFLTYFQNEAQLDKSGLPSDRFFAERPEGSVSTLKIQRTQQEDSAVYLCASSLRAAIYEQYFGPGTRLTVT.

The genes are TRBV5-6 and TRBJ1-2, with D maybe TRBD1 (5 bases). Germline loops: CDR1 SGHDT, CDR2 YYEEEE. The V end lost 0 bases, the J end lost 4 bases, and 16 bases lay between the germline ends. The CDR3 runs to 16 residues. For the CDR3, the DNA is TGTGCCAGCAGCTTGGCCGGGGAGGGACCTCTCTATGGCTACACCTTC. Encoded protein: CASSLAGEGPLYGYTF.

The chain couples TRBV25-1 to TRBJ2-2; possible D gene TRBD2, 6 bases. The CDR3 runs to 16 residues. Trimming removed 3 bases at V and 4 bases at J, with 15 bases between. Per the germline V gene, CDR1 is MGHDK and CDR2 is SYGVNS. CDR3 amino acids: CASSDTEGVGTGELFF. The CDR3 nucleotides are TGTGCCAGCAGTGATACGGAGGGAGTAGGCACCGGGGAGCTGTTTTTT.

About this clone itself: This sample also contains other DNA sequences that code for the same CDR3. The chain has TRBV28 and TRBJ2-3; D remains ambiguous. CDR1 MDHEN and CDR2 SYDVKM come from the germline V gene. Trimming took off 3 bases at V and 2 bases at J, with 6 bases between the two ends. CDR3 size: 13 residues. CDR3 loop: CASSFRLTDTQYF. The CDR3 region has the DNA TGTGCCAGCAGTTTCCGCCTCACAGATACGCAGTATTTT.

The gene calls are TRBV19 and TRBJ2-1, with TRBD2 identical over 7 bases. The CDR3 consists of 15 residues. The J segment lost 8 bases and the V segment lost 9 bases, leaving 16 bases of the junction unmatched. Germline assignment: CDR1 LNHDA and CDR2 SQIVND (reference sequence). In DNA form, the CDR3 reads TGTGCCAGCAGGAAGCGGGATCCTGCTTTTGATGAGCAGTTCTTC. Encoded protein: CASRKRDPAFDEQFF.

This clone came up once. The chain is built from TRBV5-8 and TRBJ2-7; 7 positions match TRBD1. The V and J ends lost 4 bases and 2 bases, in that order; junction bases with no gene match: 6. Germline loops: CDR1 SGHTS, CDR2 YDEGEE. The CDR3 runs to 14 residues. The CDR3 bases are TGTGCCAGCAGCCCCCCGGACAGGACCTACGAGCAGTACTTC. It is translated as CASSPPDRTYEQYF.

This chain connects TRBV5-1 to TRBJ2-2; D is ambiguous. This CDR3 contains 15 residues. V lost 0 bases and J 1 base, leaving 7 bases between the germline ends. CDR1 is SGHRS, CDR2 YFSETQ, per germline. This CDR3 is CASSLGRVNTGELFF. The CDR3 nucleotides read TGCGCCAGCAGCTTGGGACGGGTGAACACCGGGGAGCTGTTTTTT.

Comment on this clone: Relative to the germline gene, one junction end is altered; a read error may explain this. The chain carries TRBV4-3 and TRBJ2-7; tentatively, D is TRBD1 (6 bases). This CDR3 region has 14 residues. The germline CDR1 and CDR2 sequences are LGHNA and YSLEER. Here the CDR3 reads CASSHSNPGDTHIF. The CDR3 bases are TGCGCCAGCAGCCATTCCAACCCCGGGGACACTCATATCTTC.

This clone came up once. The chain employs TRBV13 and TRBJ2-1, with no clear D. The CDR3 covers 14 residues. V gave up 6 bases and J gave up 0 bases, with 9 bases separating them. The germline V gene has CDR1 PRHDT and CDR2 FYEKMQ (reference sequence). The CDR3 here is CASSSSPSYNEQFF. For the CDR3, the DNA is TGTGCCAGCAGTTCGTCCCCCTCCTACAATGAGCAGTTCTTC.

The chain uses TRBV5-6 and TRBJ2-2; no clear D. Germline values: CDR1 SGHDT, CDR2 YYEEEE. The CDR3 covers 13 residues. Between the trimmed V and J ends, which lost 4 bases and 1 base, there was a span of 5 bases. DNA of the CDR3: TGTGCCAGCAGCCGTAGGAACACCGGGGAGCTGTTTTTT. Its translation: CASSRRNTGELFF. The full variable domain, its missing parts supplied by reference TRBV5-6 and TRBJ2-2, is DAGVTQSPTHLIKTRGQQVTLRCSPKSGHDTVSWYQQALGQGPQFIFQYYEEEERQRGNFPDRFSGHQFPNYSSELNVNALLLGDSALYLCASSRRNTGELFFGEGSRLTVL.

The chain carries TRBV7-9 and TRBJ2-7; tentatively, D is TRBD2 (7 bases). Germline V gene lookup returns CDR1 SEHNR and CDR2 FQNEAQ (reference sequence). Trimming pared 8 bases from V and 4 bases from J, leaving 18 bases between. There are 14 residues in the CDR3. DNA for the CDR3: TGTGCCAGCGAAGGGGGGGACATTTCTTACGAGCAGTACTTC. It codes for CASEGGDISYEQYF. The full variable domain, rest sourced from reference TRBV7-9 and TRBJ2-7, is DTGVSQNPRHKITKRGQNVTFRCDPISEHNRLYWYRQTLGQGPEFLTYFQNEAQLEKSRLLSDRFSAERPKGSFSTLEIQRTEQGDSAMYLCASEGGDISYEQYFGPGTRLTVT.

CDR3 DNA sequence: TGTGCCAGCGAGACGAGGCTAGCGGCCAATGAGCAGTTCTTC. Translation gives CASETRLAANEQFF. The chain has TRBV27 and TRBJ2-1, with 7 bases fitting TRBD2. The CDR3 sequence is 14 residues long. V shed 8 bases and J 6 bases; nucleotides not matched to a gene: 10. Per germline, CDR1 MNHEY and CDR2 SMNVEV (reference sequence).

J is TRBJ1-2 and V is TRBV5-8; a weak D match, TRBD1 (5 bases). CDR3 length: 13 amino acids. Germline CDR1 is SGHTS and CDR2 is YDEGEE. The V end was cut by 0 bases, the J end by 5 bases, with 8 bases between. The CDR3 coding sequence is TGTGCCAGCAGCTTGGAGGACACGTATGGCTACACCTTC. Protein: CASSLEDTYGYTF.

The chain employs TRBV30 and TRBJ2-5; D unclear. The CDR3 is 12 amino acids. Trimming cost V 1 base and J 5 bases, with 8 bases left between them. Germline CDR1 GTSNPN, CDR2 SVGIG (reference sequence). The CDR3 protein is CAWSELGETQYF. The CDR3 nucleotides are TGTGCCTGGAGTGAGTTGGGGGAGACCCAGTACTTC.

This clone appeared a few times. This sequence joins TRBV9 and TRBJ2-1; 10 bases map to TRBD2. Germline lookup yields CDR1 SGDLS and CDR2 YYNGEE. The length of the CDR3 is 17 residues. Losses at the gene ends were 4 bases for V and 4 bases for J; bases not matched to a gene: 11. CDR3: CASSPYRTSGWYNEQFF. Written as DNA, the CDR3 is TGTGCCAGCAGCCCATATAGGACTAGCGGCTGGTACAATGAGCAGTTCTTC.

This clone was counted between two and nine times. The chain combines TRBV11-1 with TRBJ2-7; tentative D call: TRBD2 (6 bases). The V end lost 5 bases, the J end lost 0 bases, and 11 bases lay between the germline ends. CDR3 length: 14 amino acids. CDR1 is SGHAT and CDR2 is FQDESV in the germline V gene (reference sequence). The CDR3 DNA is TGTGCCAGCAGCACATATAGCGGCTCCTACGAGCAGTACTTC. It is translated as CASSTYSGSYEQYF.

The chain carries TRBV7-8 and TRBJ2-3, with 7 nucleotides matching TRBD2. This CDR3 contains 14 residues. Trimming cost V 2 bases and J 5 bases; bases outside gene matches: 4. The germline gives CDR1 SGHVS, CDR2 FQNEAQ. CDR3: CASSLRGREDTQYF. CDR3 bases: TGTGCCAGCAGCTTACGAGGGAGGGAAGATACGCAGTATTTT.

The CDR3 region has the DNA TGCGCCAGCAGCCAGAGGACTAGCGGGGGAGGGACAGATACGCAGTATTTT. It translates to CASSQRTSGGGTDTQYF. The chain carries TRBV4-3 and TRBJ2-3; 13 nucleotides match TRBD2. The length of the CDR3 is 17 residues. The germline V gene has CDR1 LGHNA and CDR2 YSLEER. The trim removed 3 bases at V and 3 bases at J, leaving 6 bases unmatched.